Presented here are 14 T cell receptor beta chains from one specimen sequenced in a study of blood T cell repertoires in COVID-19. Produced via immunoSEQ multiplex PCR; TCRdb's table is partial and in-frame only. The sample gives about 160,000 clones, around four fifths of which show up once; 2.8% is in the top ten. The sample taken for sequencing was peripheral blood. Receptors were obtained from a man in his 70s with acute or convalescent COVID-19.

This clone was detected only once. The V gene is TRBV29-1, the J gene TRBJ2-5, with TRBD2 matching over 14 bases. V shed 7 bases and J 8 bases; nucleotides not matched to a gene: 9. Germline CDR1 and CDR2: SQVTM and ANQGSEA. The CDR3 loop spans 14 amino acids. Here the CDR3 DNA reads TGCAGCGCCCGCGCCGGGACTAGCGGGGGCACCCAGTACTTC. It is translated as CSARAGTSGGTQYF. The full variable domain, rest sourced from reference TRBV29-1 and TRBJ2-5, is SAVISQKPSRDICQRGTSLTIQCQVDSQVTMMFWYRQQPGQSLTLIATANQGSEATYESGFVIDKFPISRPNLTFSTLTVSNMSPEDSSIYLCSARAGTSGGTQYFGPGTRLLVL.

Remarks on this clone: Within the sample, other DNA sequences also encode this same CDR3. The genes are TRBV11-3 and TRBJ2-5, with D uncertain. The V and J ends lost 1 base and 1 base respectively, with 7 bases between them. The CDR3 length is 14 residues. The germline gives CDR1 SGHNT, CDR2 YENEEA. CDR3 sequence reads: CASSLGGSQETQYF. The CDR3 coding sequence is TGTGCCAGCAGCTTAGGCGGCAGCCAAGAGACCCAGTACTTC.

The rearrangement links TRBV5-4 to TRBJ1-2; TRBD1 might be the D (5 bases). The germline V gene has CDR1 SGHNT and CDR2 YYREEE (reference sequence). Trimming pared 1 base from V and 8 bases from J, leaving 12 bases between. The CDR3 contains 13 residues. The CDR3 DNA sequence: TGTGCCAGCAGCTTGCCCGGGGGTTACGGCTACACCTTC. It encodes CASSLPGGYGYTF.

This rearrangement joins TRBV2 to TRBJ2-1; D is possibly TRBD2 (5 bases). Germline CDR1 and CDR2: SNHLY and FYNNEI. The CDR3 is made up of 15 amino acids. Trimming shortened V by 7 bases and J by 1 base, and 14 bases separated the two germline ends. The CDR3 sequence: CASTGRGVSYNEQFF. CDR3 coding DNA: TGTGCCAGCACTGGACGGGGAGTTTCCTACAATGAGCAGTTCTTC.

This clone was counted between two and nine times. The CDR3: CASSHLPGGGPGPQETQYF. The CDR3 nucleotides are TGTGCCAGCAGCCATTTACCCGGGGGGGGCCCCGGACCGCAAGAGACCCAGTACTTC. The rearrangement joins TRBV14 to TRBJ2-5, with 8 bases aligning to TRBD2. Germline V gene sequence: CDR1 SGHDN, CDR2 FVKESK. Trimming took 3 bases from V and 2 from J; bases not matched to a gene: 17. CDR3 length equals 19 residues.

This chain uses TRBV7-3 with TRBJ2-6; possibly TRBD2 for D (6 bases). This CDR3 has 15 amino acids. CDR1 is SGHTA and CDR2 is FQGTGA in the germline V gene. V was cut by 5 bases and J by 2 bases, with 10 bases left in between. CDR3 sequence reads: CASSPLAAGANVLTF. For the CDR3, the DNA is TGTGCCAGCAGCCCACTAGCAGCTGGGGCCAACGTCCTGACTTTC. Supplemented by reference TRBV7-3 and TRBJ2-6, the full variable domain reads GAGVSQTPSNKVTEKGKYVELRCDPISGHTALYWYRQSLGQGPEFLIYFQGTGAADDSGLPNDRFFAVRPEGSVSTLKIQRTERGDSAVYLCASSPLAAGANVLTFGAGSRLTVL.

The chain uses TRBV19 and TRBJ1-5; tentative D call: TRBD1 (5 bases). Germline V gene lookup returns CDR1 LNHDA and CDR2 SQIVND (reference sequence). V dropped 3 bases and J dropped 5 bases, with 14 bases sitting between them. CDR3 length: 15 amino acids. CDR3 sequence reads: CASSIQGKSHQPQHF. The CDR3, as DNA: TGTGCCAGTAGTATTCAGGGTAAGTCCCATCAGCCCCAGCATTTT.

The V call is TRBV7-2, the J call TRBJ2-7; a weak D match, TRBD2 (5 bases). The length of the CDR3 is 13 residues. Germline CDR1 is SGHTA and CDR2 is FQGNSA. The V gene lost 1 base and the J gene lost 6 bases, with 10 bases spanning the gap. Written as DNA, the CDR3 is TGTGCCAGCAGCTTAGACCGCCGGGGCGAGCAGTACTTC. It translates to CASSLDRRGEQYF. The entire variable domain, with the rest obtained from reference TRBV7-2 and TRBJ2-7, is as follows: GAGVSQSPSNKVTEKGKDVELRCDPISGHTALYWYRQSLGQGLEFLIYFQGNSAPDKSGLPSDRFSAERTGGSVSTLTIQRTQQEDSAVYLCASSLDRRGEQYFGPGTRLTVT.

CDR3 nucleotides: TGCGCCAGCAGCTTTATCGCGGGGAGCTCCTACAATGAGCAGTTCTTC. Translating it yields CASSFIAGSSYNEQFF. The chain combines TRBV5-1 with TRBJ2-1; maybe TRBD2 (6 bases). Germline V gives CDR1 SGHRS, CDR2 YFSETQ. V gave up 2 bases and J gave up 0 bases, with 12 bases separating them. CDR3 length: 16 amino acids.

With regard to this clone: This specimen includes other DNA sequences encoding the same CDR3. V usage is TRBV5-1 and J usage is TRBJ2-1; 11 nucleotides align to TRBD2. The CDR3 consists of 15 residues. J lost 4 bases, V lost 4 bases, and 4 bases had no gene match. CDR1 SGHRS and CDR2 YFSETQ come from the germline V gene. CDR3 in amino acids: CASSLGTSGYNEQFF. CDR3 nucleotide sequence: TGCGCCAGCAGCCTCGGGACTAGCGGATACAATGAGCAGTTCTTC.

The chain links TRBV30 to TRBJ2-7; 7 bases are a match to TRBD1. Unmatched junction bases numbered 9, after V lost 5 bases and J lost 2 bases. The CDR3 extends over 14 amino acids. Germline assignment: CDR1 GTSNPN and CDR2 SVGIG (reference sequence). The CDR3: CAWEVRTGPYEQYF. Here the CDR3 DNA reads TGTGCCTGGGAGGTAAGGACAGGACCCTACGAGCAGTACTTC. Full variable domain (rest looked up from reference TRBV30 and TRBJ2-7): SQTIHQWPATLVQPVGSPLSLECTVEGTSNPNLYWYRQAAGRGLQLLFYSVGIGQISSEVPQNLSASRPQDRQFILSSKKLLLSDSGFYLCAWEVRTGPYEQYFGPGTRLTVT.

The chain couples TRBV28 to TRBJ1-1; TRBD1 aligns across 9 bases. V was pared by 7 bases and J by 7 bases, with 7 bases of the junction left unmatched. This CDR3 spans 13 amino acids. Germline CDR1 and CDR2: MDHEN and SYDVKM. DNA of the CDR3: TGTGCCAGCAACTCACAGGGGGCTGGTGAAGCTTTCTTT. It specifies CASNSQGAGEAFF. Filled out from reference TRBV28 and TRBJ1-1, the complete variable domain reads DVKVTQSSRYLVKRTGEKVFLECVQDMDHENMFWYRQDPGLGLRLIYFSYDVKMKEKGDIPEGYSVSREKKERFSLILESASTNQTSMYLCASNSQGAGEAFFGQGTRLTVV.

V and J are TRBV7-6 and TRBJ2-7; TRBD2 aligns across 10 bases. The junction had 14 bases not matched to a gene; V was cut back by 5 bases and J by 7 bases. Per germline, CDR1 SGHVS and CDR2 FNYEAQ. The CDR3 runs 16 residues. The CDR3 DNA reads TGTGCCAGCAGCGGAAGCTTGAGCGGGAGGGCCAGGGAGCAGTACTTC. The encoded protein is CASSGSLSGRAREQYF.

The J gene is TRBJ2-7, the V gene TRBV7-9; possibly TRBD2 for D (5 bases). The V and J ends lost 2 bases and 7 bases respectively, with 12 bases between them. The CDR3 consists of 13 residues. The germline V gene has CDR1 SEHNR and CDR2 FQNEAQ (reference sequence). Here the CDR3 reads CASSLRVPGEQYF. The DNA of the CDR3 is TGTGCCAGCAGCTTACGGGTACCGGGGGAGCAGTACTTC.